This T cell receptor (beta chain) was observed in a study of identical twins. TCRdb re-called the 5' RACE reads through MiXCR, storing one row per CDR3 protein. There are just over 500,000 distinct CDR3 sequences in the sample; around 20% occur only once, and about 0.99% lies in the top ten. The CDR3 runs to 15 residues. V lost 2 bases to trimming and J lost 1 base, with 8 bases between them. Per germline, CDR1 LGHDT and CDR2 YNNKEL (reference sequence). This same sample was also part of a study on T cells expressing NK-cell markers.

The V and J genes are TRBV3-1 and TRBJ2-2; D is undetermined. Material for sequencing was CD4+ T cells sorted from blood. The sequence came from a woman younger than 30 in good health. CDR3 amino acids: CASSQPTLNTGELFF. As DNA, the CDR3 is TGTGCCAGCAGCCAACCTACCTTGAACACCGGGGAGCTGTTTTTT.